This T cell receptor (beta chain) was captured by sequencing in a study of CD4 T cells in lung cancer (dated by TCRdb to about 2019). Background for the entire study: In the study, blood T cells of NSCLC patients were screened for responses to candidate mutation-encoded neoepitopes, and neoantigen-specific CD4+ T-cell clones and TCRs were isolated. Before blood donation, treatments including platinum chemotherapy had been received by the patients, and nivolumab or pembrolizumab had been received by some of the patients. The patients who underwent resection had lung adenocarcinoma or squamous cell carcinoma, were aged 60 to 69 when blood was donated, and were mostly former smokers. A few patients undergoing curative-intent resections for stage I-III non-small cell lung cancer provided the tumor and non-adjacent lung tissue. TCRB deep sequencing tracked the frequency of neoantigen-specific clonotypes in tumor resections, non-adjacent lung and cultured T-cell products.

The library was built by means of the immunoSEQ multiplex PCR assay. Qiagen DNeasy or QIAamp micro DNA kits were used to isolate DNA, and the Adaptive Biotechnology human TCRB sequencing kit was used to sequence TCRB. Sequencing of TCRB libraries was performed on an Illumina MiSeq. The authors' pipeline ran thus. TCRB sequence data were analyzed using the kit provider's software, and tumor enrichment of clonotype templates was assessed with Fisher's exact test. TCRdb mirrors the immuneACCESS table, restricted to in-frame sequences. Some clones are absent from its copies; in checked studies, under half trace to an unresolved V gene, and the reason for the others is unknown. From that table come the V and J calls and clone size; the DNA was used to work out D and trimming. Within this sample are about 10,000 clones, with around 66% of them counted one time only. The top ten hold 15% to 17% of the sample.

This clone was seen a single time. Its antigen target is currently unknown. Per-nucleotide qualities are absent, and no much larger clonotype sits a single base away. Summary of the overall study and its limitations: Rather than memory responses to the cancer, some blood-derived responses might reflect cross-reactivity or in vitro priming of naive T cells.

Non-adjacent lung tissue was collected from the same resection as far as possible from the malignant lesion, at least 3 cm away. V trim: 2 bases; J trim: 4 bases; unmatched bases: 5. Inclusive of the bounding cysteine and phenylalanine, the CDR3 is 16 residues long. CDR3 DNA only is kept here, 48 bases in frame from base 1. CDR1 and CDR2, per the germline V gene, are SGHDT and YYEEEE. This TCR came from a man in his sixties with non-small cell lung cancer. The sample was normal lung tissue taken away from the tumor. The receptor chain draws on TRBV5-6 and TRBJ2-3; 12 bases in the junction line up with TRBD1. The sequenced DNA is TGTGCCAGCAGCTTACGGGGACAGGGGGCAGCAGATACGCAGTATTTT. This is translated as CASSLRGQGAADTQYF.